This T cell receptor (beta chain) was sequenced in a study of blood T cell repertoires in COVID-19 (dated by TCRdb to about 2020). Regarding the study in general: Samples covering the acute and convalescent phases of COVID-19 were provided by collaborators in the United States, Italy and Spain. The dataset comprised deeply sampled blood TCRbeta repertoires from subjects exposed to, actively infected with, or recovered from COVID-19. The samples were drawn from the first 160 participants of the ongoing ImmuneRACE study and from 950 to 1,500 subjects provided by 6 global collaborators. A de-identified subject ID, COVID-19 status, age in years and sex were almost always included in the sample metadata. Where available, HLA class I and class II types were taken from metadata supplied by the sample provider and were not determined by assay-based typing. The prospective study material was composed of cDNA or gDNA derived from T cells, B-cell-depleted T cells, or PBMCs. The repertoires were released in a freely available public database intended as a resource for research on the immune response to SARS-CoV-2. The study at large found these results: How much clinical and demographic metadata was included differed by source and by participant, and the metadata was provided uncurated.

The immunoSEQ Assay, a bias-controlled multiplex PCR, was used to amplify TCRbeta CDR3 regions from genomic DNA. As for the authors' bioinformatics: The number of nucleated cells in each sample was estimated from the amplification of reference gene primers within the assay. To quantify the absolute abundance of each unique TCRbeta CDR3 rearrangement, sequence reads were collapsed and filtered. For each sample, productive Simpson clonality was calculated as the square root of Simpson's diversity index over productive rearrangements. This is the immuneACCESS table as TCRdb keeps it, with only in-frame sequences that have V and J called. A part of the clones is gone; compared with another copy, unresolved V genes explain less than half, and the rest is unexplained. Clone size and the V and J calls come from that table; the DNA yielded D and trimming. The sample has 250,000 to 350,000 clones on record, about 88% of them singletons. Of the sample, roughly 1.6% falls within the top ten clones.

One collaborating source in Seattle enrolled patients while the patients were actively infected and followed the patients over time throughout the course of disease. Each collaborating institution followed its own protocols to collect whole blood in K2EDTA tubes. For TCRbeta analysis, collaborator samples were shipped as frozen whole blood, as isolated PBMCs, or as DNA extracted from either sample type. The CDR3 contains 15 residues, cysteine and phenylalanine counted. Kept here is only the CDR3 DNA, which spans 45 bases and is read in frame from base 1. CDR1 LGHDT and CDR2 YNNKEL were looked up in the germline V gene (reference sequence). V is clipped by 0 bases and J by 4 bases, and the sequence between their germline boundaries is 10 bases long. To note about this clone: Its antigen is unknown. Base quality data are lacking; no much larger clone is found one base away.

The receptor comes from a human donor with COVID-19, enrolled during active disease. The donor label of this sample is uncertain. The V gene is TRBV3-1 (or the pseudogene TRBV3-2) and the J gene is TRBJ2-1; the D segment cannot be called with confidence. Source material: peripheral blood. The DNA sequence reads TGTGCCAGCAGCCAAGACAGGTCCCTTTACAATGAGCAGTTCTTC. This yields the protein CASSQDRSLYNEQFF.